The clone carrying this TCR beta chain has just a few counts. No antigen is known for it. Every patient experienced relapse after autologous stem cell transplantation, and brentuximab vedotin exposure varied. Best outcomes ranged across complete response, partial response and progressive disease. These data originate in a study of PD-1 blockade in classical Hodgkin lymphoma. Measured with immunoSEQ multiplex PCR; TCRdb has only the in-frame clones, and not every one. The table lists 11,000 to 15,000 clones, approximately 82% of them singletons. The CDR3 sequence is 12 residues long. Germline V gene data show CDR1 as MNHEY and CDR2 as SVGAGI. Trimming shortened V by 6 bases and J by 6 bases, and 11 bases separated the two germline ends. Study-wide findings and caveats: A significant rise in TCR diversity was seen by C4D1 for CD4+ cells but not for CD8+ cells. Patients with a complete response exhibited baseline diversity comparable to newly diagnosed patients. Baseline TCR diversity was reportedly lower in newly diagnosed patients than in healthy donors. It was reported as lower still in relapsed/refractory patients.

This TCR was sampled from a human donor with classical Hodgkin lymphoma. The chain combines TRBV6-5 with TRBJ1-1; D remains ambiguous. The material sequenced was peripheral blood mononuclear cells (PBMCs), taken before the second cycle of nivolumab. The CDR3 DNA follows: TGTGCCAGCAGCCGAGGGTTCCCTGAAGCTTTCTTT. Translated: CASSRGFPEAFF.